Each of the 15 T cell receptor beta chains below was sequenced from the same sample in a study of technical replicates of blood from a handful of donors. Libraries were prepared by immunoSEQ multiplex PCR; TCRdb keeps only in-frame clonotypes and omits some of them. The profile shows tens of thousands of clones, approximately 87% of them singletons. Sequences were obtained from PBMCs. The source is a human donor in good health. Some clones in this sample may be carry-over from other donors' samples.

This chain joins TRBV25-1 and TRBJ2-3, with 7 nucleotides matching TRBD1. Germline CDR1 reads MGHDK; CDR2 reads SYGVNS. V lost 8 bases to trimming and J lost 2 bases; unmatched junction nucleotides: 16. This CDR3 is 17 amino acids long. The DNA for the CDR3 is TGTGCCAGCCAACCCGGGACAGTAAAGAGTACCACAGATACGCAGTATTTT. Translated: CASQPGTVKSTTDTQYF.

V and J are TRBV6-4 and TRBJ2-3, with 8 bases matching TRBD2. Trimming cost V 5 bases and J 4 bases; bases outside gene matches: 11. The CDR3 has 16 amino acids. CDR1 is MRHNA and CDR2 is SNTAGT in the germline V gene. The chain's CDR3 is CASSPESGGSSDTQYF. The CDR3 nucleotides read TGTGCCAGCAGTCCCGAAAGCGGGGGTTCCTCAGATACGCAGTATTTT.

The chain joins TRBV5-6 to TRBJ1-1; TRBD1 is a possible D gene (6 bases). CDR1 and CDR2 (germline): SGHDT, YYEEEE. V was clipped by 4 bases and J by 4 bases, with 14 bases between them. There are 14 residues in the CDR3. Written as DNA, the CDR3 is TGTGCCAGCAGCGTCACAGGGATGGGCACTGAAGCTTTCTTT. Translated: CASSVTGMGTEAFF. Full variable domain (rest looked up from reference TRBV5-6 and TRBJ1-1): DAGVTQSPTHLIKTRGQQVTLRCSPKSGHDTVSWYQQALGQGPQFIFQYYEEEERQRGNFPDRFSGHQFPNYSSELNVNALLLGDSALYLCASSVTGMGTEAFFGQGTRLTVV.

The chain joins TRBV20-1 to TRBJ2-5; D not certain. This CDR3 has 11 amino acids. The V gene's germline CDR1 is DFQATT and CDR2 SNEGSKA (reference sequence). CDR3 protein: CSPLWRETQYF. CDR3 sequence (DNA): TGCAGCCCTTTGTGGCGGGAGACCCAGTACTTC.

This clone was seen a single time. The V gene is TRBV5-1, the J gene TRBJ2-2; 7 bases are shared with TRBD2. The V gene end was trimmed by 0 bases and the J gene end by 4 bases; junction bases not matched to a gene: 6. The CDR3 extends over 16 amino acids. Germline V gene data show CDR1 as SGHRS and CDR2 as YFSETQ. CDR3 bases: TGCGCCAGCAGCTTGGCCCCTAGCGGCAGCACCGGGGAGCTGTTTTTT. As protein: CASSLAPSGSTGELFF.

The chain couples TRBV5-1 to TRBJ2-5; 11 bases agree with TRBD2. Germline V gene sequence: CDR1 SGHRS, CDR2 YFSETQ. V lost 7 bases, J lost 5 bases, and 7 bases stayed unmatched. The CDR3 consists of 14 residues. CDR3 residues: CASGSGGASETQYF. CDR3 nucleotides: TGCGCCAGCGGTAGCGGGGGGGCCAGTGAGACCCAGTACTTC.

V gene TRBV11-2 combines with J gene TRBJ2-2; D remains unclear. Germline assignment: CDR1 SGHAT and CDR2 FQNNGV. This CDR3 spans 14 amino acids. Trimming pared 5 bases from V and 4 bases from J, leaving 11 bases between. The chain's CDR3 is CASSPVSFTGELFF. CDR3 sequence (DNA): TGTGCCAGCAGCCCTGTTAGTTTCACCGGGGAGCTGTTTTTT.

J is TRBJ2-7 and V is TRBV7-8; a weak D match, TRBD2 (6 bases). Germline V CDR1 and CDR2: SGHVS, FQNEAQ. This CDR3 region has 15 residues. V shed 1 base and J shed 2 bases, with 12 bases lying between them. The CDR3 is CASSLVRELAYEQYF. The CDR3 nucleotides are TGTGCCAGCAGCTTAGTTCGGGAGTTAGCCTACGAGCAGTACTTC.

V is TRBV7-8 and J is TRBJ2-1; 9 nucleotides match TRBD2. With V trimmed by 0 bases and J by 7 bases, 4 bases remained unmatched. This CDR3 has 15 amino acids. From germline, CDR1 is SGHVS and CDR2 FQNEAQ. CDR3 protein: CASSLASGSFNEQFF. As DNA, the CDR3 is TGTGCCAGCAGCTTAGCTAGCGGGAGTTTTAATGAGCAGTTCTTC.

The chain links TRBV7-8 to TRBJ2-3, with 8 bases fitting TRBD1. The germline V gene encodes CDR1 SGHVS and CDR2 FQNEAQ. CDR3 size: 17 residues. J was trimmed by 4 bases and V by 5 bases; bases with no gene match: 14. The CDR3 DNA reads as TGTGCCAGCAGCAAGGTGTTCGGGACAGGAGGGGCAGATACGCAGTATTTT. Translating it yields CASSKVFGTGGADTQYF.

The chain has TRBV29-1 and TRBJ1-2; 9 bases map to TRBD1. V trimming: 4 bases; J trimming: 10 bases; junction bases outside the gene matches: 4. The CDR3 sequence is 11 residues long. Per germline, CDR1 SQVTM and CDR2 ANQGSEA. Written as DNA, the CDR3 is TGCAGCGTTGGACAGGGGGAGGTCTACACCTTC. Protein product: CSVGQGEVYTF.

This chain connects TRBV4-1 to TRBJ2-1; D call uncertain. The CDR3 spans 16 residues. CDR1 and CDR2 (germline): MGHRA, YSYEKL. The V and J ends lost 1 base and 5 bases respectively, with 15 bases between them. The CDR3 nucleotides are TGCGCCAGCAGCCAAGGTGGCTACCTGGCGGACAATGAGCAGTTCTTC. It is translated as CASSQGGYLADNEQFF.

The chain joins TRBV19 to TRBJ2-7; TRBD1 matches at 10 bases. The V gene end was trimmed by 6 bases and the J gene end by 7 bases; junction bases not matched to a gene: 6. Germline V CDR1 and CDR2: LNHDA, SQIVND (reference sequence). This CDR3 has 13 residues. The CDR3 loop is CASSRQGAFEQYF. The CDR3 DNA is TGTGCCAGTAGCCGACAGGGGGCGTTTGAGCAGTACTTC.

This clone was counted a few times. V usage is TRBV18 and J usage is TRBJ1-2; 8 nucleotides align to TRBD1. The CDR3 consists of 14 residues. Germline V gene lookup returns CDR1 KGHSH and CDR2 LQKENI. The ends lost 3 bases at V and 7 bases at J; junction bases unmatched: 7. The CDR3 is CASSPDRAMGGYTF. CDR3 nucleotide sequence: TGTGCCAGCTCACCGGACAGGGCCATGGGTGGCTACACCTTC. The full variable domain, its missing parts supplied by reference TRBV18 and TRBJ1-2, is NAGVMQNPRHLVRRRGQEARLRCSPMKGHSHVYWYRQLPEEGLKFMVYLQKENIIDESGMPKERFSAEFPKEGPSILRIQQVVRGDSAAYFCASSPDRAMGGYTFGSGTRLTVV.

CDR3 in amino acids: CASRESLGQGDSPLHF. DNA of the CDR3: TGTGCCAGCAGGGAATCCCTGGGACAGGGGGACTCACCCCTCCACTTT. The J gene is TRBJ1-6, the V gene TRBV7-8, with 11 bases identical to TRBD1. The CDR3 has 16 residues. With V trimmed by 6 bases and J by 10 bases, 11 bases remained unmatched. Looked up from germline, CDR1 is SGHVS and CDR2 is FQNEAQ.